This T cell receptor (beta chain) was captured by sequencing in a study of blood T cell repertoires in COVID-19. TCRdb's copy holds only in-frame clones and misses some; the assay was immunoSEQ multiplex PCR. The data hold around 360,000 clones, with approximately 84% observed a single time. V was pared by 0 bases and J by 2 bases, with 2 bases of the junction left unmatched. The CDR3 sequence is 14 residues long. Germline values: CDR1 SGHRS, CDR2 YFSETQ. Study members were between 18 and 89 years old and lived in over 20 US regions. Participants' reported clinical history set cohort assignment. All recovered Cohort 3 donors got two negative PCRs, got clearance, or saw symptom resolution.

This receptor was identified in a woman in her 30s who had recovered from COVID-19. The specimen was PBMCs or T cells enriched from blood (not recorded which). The genes are TRBV5-1 and TRBJ2-7, with TRBD1 identical over 7 bases. The CDR3 DNA is TGCGCCAGCAGCTTGGATCAGGGGGCCTACGAGCAGTACTTC. This translates into CASSLDQGAYEQYF.